These T cell receptor beta chains were read from a single sample in a study of graft-versus-host responses after intestinal transplantation. Repertoires were generated with immunoSEQ multiplex PCR, while TCRdb's copy carries only in-frame clones and drops some. This sample yields about 98,000 clones, of which roughly 88% are seen a single time; over 1.3% belongs to the top ten. The starting material was PBMCs, obtained 255 days after intestinal transplant. The receptors come from a human patient who received an intestinal transplant, so some T cells may come from the graft donor. CDR3s include the opening cysteine and the closing phenylalanine or tryptophan. The D gene is left open where the match is weak. A clone size is listed for some rows: how often the clone was seen (once, few, many), or a class if it is expanded.

abundance	v_gene	d_gene	j_gene	CDR3nt	CDR3aa
.	TRBV19	.	TRBJ1-4	TGTGCCAGTAGTATTCAGGGGCGGAACGAAAAACTGTTTTTT	CASSIQGRNEKLFF
.	TRBV5-4	TRBD1	TRBJ1-2	TGTGCCAGCAGCTTACCTACAGGGGCGGGCTATGGCTACACCTTC	CASSLPTGAGYGYTF
.	TRBV4-1	TRBD1	TRBJ1-2	TGCGCCAGCAGCGTAACGGGACAGGAAAACTATGGCTACACCTTC	CASSVTGQENYGYTF
.	TRBV5-1	.	TRBJ1-6	TGCGCCAGCAGAACAGGATATTCACCCCTCCACTTT	CASRTGYSPLHF
medium-sized	TRBV27	.	TRBJ2-7	TGTGCCAGCAGTTTAGGGTCCCCCTACGAGCAGTACTTC	CASSLGSPYEQYF
.	TRBV28	.	TRBJ2-7	TGTGCCAGCAGTCACCCGACGGCCAGCTCCTACGAGCAGTACTTC	CASSHPTASSYEQYF
few	TRBV6-1	.	TRBJ2-5	TGTGCCAGCAGATTCGGGACACTCCAAGAGACCCAGTACTTC	CASRFGTLQETQYF
.	TRBV7-5	.	TRBJ2-1	TGTGCCAGAAGCCCTTTTGCGGGGGACAAGAATGAGCAGTTCTTC	CARSPFAGDKNEQFF
.	TRBV10-3	.	TRBJ2-7	TGTGCCTCCGGGACTTCCTACTACGAGCAGTACTTC	CASGTSYYEQYF
once	TRBV7-9	.	TRBJ1-5	TGTGCCAGCAGCTCCCCTGAGGGGGGGAATAGCAATCAGCCCCAGCATTTT	CASSSPEGGNSNQPQHF
.	TRBV5-6	.	TRBJ1-2	TGTGCCAGCAGCTTGGGGCCCCCTGCATGGCACACCTTC	CASSLGPPAWHTF
.	TRBV10-1	.	TRBJ2-3	TGCGCCAGCAGTTATGGACTCAATAGCTACACAGATACGCAGTATTTT	CASSYGLNSYTDTQYF
.	TRBV6-1	.	TRBJ1-3	TGTGCCAGCAGTGGCAGGGCCTCTGGAAACACCATATATTTT	CASSGRASGNTIYF
.	TRBV15	.	TRBJ2-2	TGTGCCACCAGCAGCACAAGCACCGGGGAGCTGTTTTTT	CATSSTSTGELFF
.	TRBV19	TRBD1	TRBJ1-1	TGTGCCAGTAGTTCCACAGGGGGAGCTGAAGCTTTCTTT	CASSSTGGAEAFF
.	TRBV5-6	.	TRBJ1-4	TGTGCCAGCAGCTTGGGAGAATGGGATGGGGAAAAACTGTTTTTT	CASSLGEWDGEKLFF
.	TRBV6-6	.	TRBJ1-2	TGTGCCAGCAGTTACTACCCGTCTAACTATGGCTACACCTTC	CASSYYPSNYGYTF
.	TRBV6-1	TRBD1	TRBJ2-1	TGTGCCAGCAGAGAAGGACAGGGGATTTACAATGAGCAGTTCTTC	CASREGQGIYNEQFF
.	TRBV2	.	TRBJ1-2	TGTGCCAGCAGTGGGGGGGTAAACTATGGCTACACCTTC	CASSGGVNYGYTF
.	TRBV7-9	TRBD1	TRBJ2-5	TGTGCCAGCAGCCCACTGGACAGGGCGGGCGAGACCCAGTACTTC	CASSPLDRAGETQYF
.	TRBV27	.	TRBJ2-1	TGTGCCAGGGTAGGCGACTTTTACAATGAGCAGTTCTTC	CARVGDFYNEQFF
once	TRBV29-1	.	TRBJ2-6	TGCAGCGCCTTGGGGGGACACGACTCTGGGGCCAACGTCCTGACTTTC	CSALGGHDSGANVLTF
.	TRBV5-1	.	TRBJ2-7	TGCGCCAGCAGCTTGGGGGCAGGGAGCCCCTACGAGCAGTACTTC	CASSLGAGSPYEQYF
.	TRBV7-8	.	TRBJ1-6	TGTGCCAGCAGCTTAGTCAAGGGGGGATATAATTCACCCCTCCACTTT	CASSLVKGGYNSPLHF